A single sample is the source of the 2 T cell receptor beta chains below, sequenced in a study of T cell repertoires in cytomegalovirus infection. TCRdb passed the reads through MiXCR, listing each CDR3 protein once. The sample holds roughly 700,000 distinct CDR3 sequences, roughly 36% seen once. The antigens of these receptors remain unknown. The source was cultured PBMCs, collected from culture after CMV antigen stimulation. The source is a human donor in good health (CMV status not recorded). Some clones in this sample may be carry-over from other donors' samples.

The V call is TRBV7-2, the J call TRBJ2-7; a possible D gene is TRBD2 (5 bases). Trimming removed 4 bases from V and 3 bases from J, with 10 bases in between. Germline V gives CDR1 SGHTA, CDR2 FQGNSA. The CDR3 has 13 amino acids. The chain's CDR3 is CASSWRPIYEQYF. CDR3 sequence (DNA): TGTGCCAGCAGCTGGAGGCCTATCTACGAGCAGTACTTC.

This clonotype was recorded only once. V gene TRBV11-1 combines with J gene TRBJ2-1; TRBD2 agrees at 7 bases. From germline, CDR1 is SGHAT and CDR2 FQDESV (reference sequence). J gave up 6 bases and V 8 bases, and 7 bases lay outside the gene matches. The CDR3 is 13 residues long. CDR3 DNA: TGTGCCAGCGGAGCGGGACTACTCAATGAGCAGTTCTTC. Encoded protein: CASGAGLLNEQFF.